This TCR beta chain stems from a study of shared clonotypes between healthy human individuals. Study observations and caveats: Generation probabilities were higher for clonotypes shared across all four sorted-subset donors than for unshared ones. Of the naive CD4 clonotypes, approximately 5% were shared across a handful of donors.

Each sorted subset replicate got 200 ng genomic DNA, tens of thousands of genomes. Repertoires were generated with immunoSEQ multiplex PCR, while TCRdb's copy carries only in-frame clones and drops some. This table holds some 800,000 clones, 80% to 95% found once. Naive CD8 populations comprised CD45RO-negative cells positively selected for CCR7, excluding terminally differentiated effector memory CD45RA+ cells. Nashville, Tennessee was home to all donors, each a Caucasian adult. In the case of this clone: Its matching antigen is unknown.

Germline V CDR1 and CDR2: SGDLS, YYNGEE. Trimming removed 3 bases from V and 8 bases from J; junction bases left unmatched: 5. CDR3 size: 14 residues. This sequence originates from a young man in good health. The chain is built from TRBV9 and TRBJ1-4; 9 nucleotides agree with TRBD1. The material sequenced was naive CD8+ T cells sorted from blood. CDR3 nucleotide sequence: TGTGCCAGCAGCGAGGGACAGGGCGACGAAAAACTGTTTTTT. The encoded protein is CASSEGQGDEKLFF.